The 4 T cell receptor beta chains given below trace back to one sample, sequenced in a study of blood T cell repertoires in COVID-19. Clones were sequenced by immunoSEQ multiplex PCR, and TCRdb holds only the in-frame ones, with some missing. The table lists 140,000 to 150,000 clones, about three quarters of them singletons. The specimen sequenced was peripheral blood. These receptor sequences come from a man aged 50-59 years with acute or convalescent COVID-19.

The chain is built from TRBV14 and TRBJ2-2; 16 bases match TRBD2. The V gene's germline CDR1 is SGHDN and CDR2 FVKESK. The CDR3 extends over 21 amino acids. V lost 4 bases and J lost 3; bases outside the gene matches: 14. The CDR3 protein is CASSLRGTSGGAEPDTGELFF. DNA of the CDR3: TGTGCCAGCAGCCTCCGGGGGACTAGCGGGGGGGCGGAGCCGGACACCGGGGAGCTGTTTTTT.

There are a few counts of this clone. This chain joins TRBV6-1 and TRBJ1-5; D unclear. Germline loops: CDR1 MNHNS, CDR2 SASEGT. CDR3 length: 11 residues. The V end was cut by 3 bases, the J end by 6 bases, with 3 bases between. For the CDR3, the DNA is TGTGCCAGCAGTGACGGTCAGCCCCAGCATTTT. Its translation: CASSDGQPQHF.

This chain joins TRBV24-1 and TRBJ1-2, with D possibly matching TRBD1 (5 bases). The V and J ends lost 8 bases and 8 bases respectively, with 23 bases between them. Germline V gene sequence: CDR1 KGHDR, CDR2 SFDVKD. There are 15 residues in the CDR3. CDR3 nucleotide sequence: TGTGCCACCACCCAAACCCAAGGGCAGGGAGGAGGCTACACCTTC. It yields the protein CATTQTQGQGGGYTF.

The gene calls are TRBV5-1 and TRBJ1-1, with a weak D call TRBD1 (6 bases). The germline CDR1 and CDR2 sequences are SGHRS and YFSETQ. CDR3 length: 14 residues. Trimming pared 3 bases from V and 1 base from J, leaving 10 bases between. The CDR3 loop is CASSSTGRNTEAFF. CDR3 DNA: TGCGCCAGCAGCTCGACAGGAAGGAACACTGAAGCTTTCTTT.